This TCR beta chain was captured by sequencing in a study of early T cells in non-severe SARS-CoV-2 infection. Study-level background: Bulk RNA from unsorted whole blood was sequenced; chains were unpaired.

This clonotype has at least ten counts. The antigen remains undetermined. TCRdb re-called the 5' RACE reads with MiXCR, one entry per CDR3 protein. The sample yields about 29,000 distinct CDR3 sequences, roughly 4.4% seen once. Study-wide findings and caveats: Reliance on VDJdb matching favored anti-spike CD8 responses; private and CD4 specificities were missed.

The CDR3 has 12 residues. The germline V gene has CDR1 MDHEN and CDR2 SYDVKM. The V gene lost 2 bases and the J gene lost 1 base, with 2 bases spanning the gap. Sequencing was performed on whole blood. The clonotype comes from an adult who was a healthcare worker with PCR-confirmed SARS-CoV-2 infection or an uninfected control (not recorded which). The gene calls are TRBV28 and TRBJ2-5; D is unclear. In DNA, the CDR3 is TGTGCCAGCAGTTTACCCCAAGAGACCCAGTACTTC. Protein sequence: CASSLPQETQYF.